This T cell receptor beta chain was observed in a study of blood T cell repertoires in COVID-19. Study details: Donors in the United States, Italy and Spain gave samples during acute or convalescent COVID-19. Sample material is recorded as cDNA or gDNA derived from T cells, B-cell-depleted T cells, or PBMCs.

Patients in Seattle were enrolled during active infection, then followed longitudinally. Per the original data handling: Estimated nucleated cell counts came from reference gene primer amplification. Assay: immunoSEQ multiplex PCR; the TCRdb copy retains only in-frame clones and omits some. V, J and clone size reflect that table, while D and trimming were determined from the DNA. The sample lists about 210,000 clones; around 84% were seen once. Germline V gene sequence: CDR1 MNHNY, CDR2 SVGAGI (reference sequence). This CDR3 region has 15 residues. The V segment lost 6 bases and the J segment 6 bases; nucleotides outside the gene matches: 6.

Specimen: peripheral blood. This TCR derives from a woman aged 80 or older with COVID-19, enrolled during active disease. The chain links TRBV6-6 to TRBJ1-5; TRBD1 matches 12 bases. The CDR3 region has the DNA TGTGCCAGCAGCCCGGGACAGGGGGCTGGTCAGCCCCAGCATTTT. Translated: CASSPGQGAGQPQHF.